Listed here is a single TCR beta chain. This CDR3 has 12 amino acids. V shed 6 bases and J shed 1 base, with 6 bases lying between them. In germline, CDR1 is LNHDA, CDR2 SQIVND (reference sequence). The data are from a study of control samples from healthy donors and cancer patients. Assay: immunoSEQ multiplex PCR; the TCRdb copy retains only in-frame clones and omits some. The data contain over 150,000 clones, 80% to 95% of them seen just once; the ten biggest clones take up over 1.1%. Material: blood. This clonotype was sampled from a man aged 18 to 29 in good health. This chain uses TRBV19 with TRBJ1-1, with D uncertain. CDR3 sequence: CASSGPNTEAFF. CDR3 nucleotide sequence: TGTGCCAGTAGCGGCCCGAACACTGAAGCTTTCTTT.